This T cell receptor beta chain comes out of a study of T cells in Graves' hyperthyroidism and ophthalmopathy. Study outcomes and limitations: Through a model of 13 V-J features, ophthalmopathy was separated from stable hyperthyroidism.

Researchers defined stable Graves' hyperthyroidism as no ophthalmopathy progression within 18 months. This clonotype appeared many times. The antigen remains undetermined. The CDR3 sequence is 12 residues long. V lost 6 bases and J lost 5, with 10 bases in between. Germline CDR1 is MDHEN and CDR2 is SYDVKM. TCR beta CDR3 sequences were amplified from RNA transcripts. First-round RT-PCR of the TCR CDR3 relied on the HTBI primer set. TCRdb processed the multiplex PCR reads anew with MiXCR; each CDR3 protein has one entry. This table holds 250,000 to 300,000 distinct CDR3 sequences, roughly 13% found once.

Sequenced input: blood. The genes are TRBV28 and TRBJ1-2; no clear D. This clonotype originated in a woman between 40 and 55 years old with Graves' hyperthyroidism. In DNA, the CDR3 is TGTGCCAGCAGGACTACCGGGTATGGCTACACCTTC. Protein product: CASRTTGYGYTF.